This entry lists 23 T cell receptor beta chains sequenced from one sample in a study of HIV-infected patients and healthy controls. Roughly three months, about 14 weeks, into antiretroviral therapy, follow-up blood was collected. Whole blood was used without fractionation, so all unsorted peripheral T cells were included. Reverse transcription used around 500 ng RNA and constant-region primers for alpha and beta. Separate chain-specific third strand synthesis with multiplexing indices produced the alpha and beta libraries. TCRdb re-derived calls from the 5' RACE reads in MiXCR, one entry per CDR3 protein. This sample yields about 5,000 distinct CDR3 sequences, of which approximately 22% are seen a single time; about 29% belongs to the top ten. Sequences were derived from blood, sampled during antiretroviral therapy. All receptors derive from an adult with HIV infection.

Concerning this clonotype itself: A much larger clone differs from this one at a single base, so this may be a read error. The chain employs TRBV29-1 and TRBJ2-2; the D gene is possibly TRBD1 (5 bases). Germline V lookup: CDR1 SQVTM, CDR2 ANQGSEA. The CDR3 runs to 14 residues. For the CDR3, the DNA is TGCAGCATTTCCATCCAGGGAAACACCTGGGAGCTGTTTTTT. It specifies CSISIQGNTWELFF.

This clonotype was counted at least ten times. The chain has TRBV19 and TRBJ2-3; D is undetermined. The germline V and J ends were trimmed by 2 bases and 6 bases, with 6 bases remaining between them. This CDR3 has 12 residues. Germline V gene sequence: CDR1 LNHDA, CDR2 SQIVND (reference sequence). CDR3 sequence reads: CASSIMDDTQYF. The CDR3 DNA reads as TGTGCCAGTAGTATAATGGACGATACGCAGTATTTT.

This clonotype was counted ten times or more. This chain joins TRBV12-3 or TRBV12-4 and TRBJ1-1; tentatively, D is TRBD1 (5 bases). The CDR3 sequence is 17 residues long. Trimming removed 3 bases at V and 1 base at J, with 18 bases between. The CDR3 region has the DNA TGTGCCAGCAGTTTTTGGGTCGGAGGGGATGGGAACACTGAAGCTTTCTTT. Encoded protein: CASSFWVGGDGNTEAFF.

This clonotype was recorded many times. The chain employs TRBV6-2 or TRBV6-3 and TRBJ1-3; D is possibly TRBD1 (5 bases). Trimming took 4 bases from V and 0 from J, leaving 7 bases between them. Germline V CDR1 and CDR2: MNHEY, SVGEGT. The CDR3 extends over 14 amino acids. CDR3 in DNA: TGTGCCAGCAGTTCGGGACGCTCTGGAAACACCATATATTTT. Translating gives CASSSGRSGNTIYF.

Details on this clonotype: A single base separates this from a much larger clone, so it may be a read error. The V call is TRBV12-5, the J call TRBJ1-1; 9 nucleotides line up with TRBD1. V trimming: 5 bases; J trimming: 3 bases; junction bases outside the gene matches: 7. Germline CDR1 reads LGHNT; CDR2 reads FRNRAP. This CDR3 is 15 amino acids long. The CDR3 nucleotides are TGTGCTAGTGGTCCGGTACAGGGGGCGGACACTGAAGCTTTCTTT. Translated: CASGPVQGADTEAFF.

This clonotype is large by share. The chain joins TRBV13 to TRBJ2-7; unclear D gene. The V end was cut by 0 bases, the J end by 5 bases, with 14 bases between. CDR1 and CDR2 (germline): PRHDT, FYEKMQ (reference sequence). The CDR3 runs to 15 residues. CDR3 sequence (DNA): TGTGCCAGCAGCTTAGGAGATCTAACCCCCCACGAGCAGTACTTC. As protein: CASSLGDLTPHEQYF.

This clonotype was observed at least ten times. The chain employs TRBV19 and TRBJ2-6, with TRBD1 matching over 9 bases. The trim removed 7 bases at V and 4 bases at J, leaving 8 bases unmatched. Germline CDR1 and CDR2: LNHDA and SQIVND (reference sequence). The CDR3 is made up of 16 amino acids. CDR3 sequence: CASTLQGAVGANVLTF. Written as DNA, the CDR3 is TGTGCCAGTACCCTACAGGGGGCGGTGGGGGCCAACGTCCTGACTTTC.

This clonotype was counted ten times or more. The chain combines TRBV7-9 with TRBJ1-2; D is possibly TRBD1 (5 bases). V was cut by 4 bases and J by 4 bases, with 13 bases left in between. Germline values: CDR1 SEHNR, CDR2 FQNEAQ (reference sequence). The CDR3 spans 14 residues. CDR3 nucleotide sequence: TGTGCCAGCAGCTCCGGTCCAGGGCGCTATGGCTACACCTTC. This translates into CASSSGPGRYGYTF.

This clonotype has only a few counts. J is TRBJ2-3 and V is TRBV12-3 or TRBV12-4, with TRBD2 identical over 7 bases. J gave up 7 bases and V 3 bases, and 10 bases lay outside the gene matches. The CDR3 covers 15 residues. The CDR3 sequence is CASSLAGVRSHTQYF. The CDR3 DNA sequence: TGTGCCAGCAGTTTGGCGGGAGTCAGATCACATACGCAGTATTTT.

This clonotype was detected ten times or more. The chain employs TRBV6-6 and TRBJ2-2; D may be TRBD2 (5 bases). The CDR3 is 17 amino acids. Trimming cost V 5 bases and J 2 bases, with 18 bases left between them. CDR1 and CDR2 (germline): MNHNY, SVGAGI (reference sequence). The DNA of the CDR3 is TGTGCCAGCAGTAAGCTAGCAGTCAAGACTAACACCGGGGAGCTGTTTTTT. Its translation is CASSKLAVKTNTGELFF.

Remarks on this clonotype: This clone may be a read error of a much larger clone one base away. The gene calls are TRBV19 and TRBJ2-7; 8 bases are shared with TRBD1. Trimming removed 6 bases from V and 11 bases from J; junction bases left unmatched: 12. There are 13 residues in the CDR3. Germline loops: CDR1 LNHDA, CDR2 SQIVND (reference sequence). CDR3 DNA sequence: TGTGCCAGTAGACCCGGACGGACAGGGTTGGAGTACTTC. Protein product: CASRPGRTGLEYF.

There are a few counts of this clonotype. The V gene is TRBV5-1, the J gene TRBJ2-2, with no clear D. The CDR3 length is 16 residues. Germline values: CDR1 SGHRS, CDR2 YFSETQ. V was trimmed by 4 bases and J by 3 bases, leaving 16 bases between them. CDR3 bases: TGCGCCAGCAGCCCGGGCTCCCCATTCGACACCGGGGAGCTGTTTTTT. Its translation is CASSPGSPFDTGELFF.

Turning to this clonotype: This sequence may be a read error, since a much larger clone differs from it by one base. The V call is TRBV19, the J call TRBJ1-1; D unresolved. The CDR3 spans 13 residues. Germline lookup yields CDR1 LNHDA and CDR2 SQIVND (reference sequence). Trimming cost V 8 bases and J 2 bases, with 12 bases left between them. The DNA of the CDR3 is TGTGCCAGTTTCTTGGGCCCAAACACTGAAGCTTTCTTT. Translation gives CASFLGPNTEAFF.

Many counts were recorded for this clonotype. The V gene is TRBV7-9, the J gene TRBJ2-2, with 7 bases lining up with TRBD1. V shed 3 bases, J shed 3 bases, and the junction held 4 bases outside the gene matches. The V gene's germline CDR1 is SEHNR and CDR2 FQNEAQ (reference sequence). The CDR3 length is 15 residues. CDR3 in amino acids: CASSLNRGDTGELFF. The CDR3 region has the DNA TGTGCCAGCAGCTTGAACAGGGGCGACACCGGGGAGCTGTTTTTT. The full variable domain, with the rest looked up from reference TRBV7-9 and TRBJ2-2, is DTGVSQNPRHKITKRGQNVTFRCDPISEHNRLYWYRQTLGQGPEFLTYFQNEAQLEKSRLLSDRFSAERPKGSFSTLEIQRTEQGDSAMYLCASSLNRGDTGELFFGEGSRLTVL.

The genes are TRBV20-1 and TRBJ2-3; TRBD2 matches 11 bases. CDR3 length: 15 amino acids. Germline CDR1 DFQATT, CDR2 SNEGSKA (reference sequence). The CDR3 DNA is TGCTCCTGCTGGGGTAGCGGGGGGGACACAGATACGCAGTATTTT. It is translated as CSCWGSGGDTDTQYF.

This clonotype was seen at least ten times. The rearrangement uses TRBV6-6 and TRBJ1-5; D is perhaps TRBD1 (6 bases). The CDR3 is 17 residues long. Trimming pared 6 bases from V and 5 bases from J, leaving 23 bases between. Germline loops: CDR1 MNHNY, CDR2 SVGAGI (reference sequence). The CDR3 sequence: CASSIRGYDMGDQPQHF. CDR3 nucleotide sequence: TGTGCCAGCAGCATAAGGGGGTACGACATGGGGGATCAGCCCCAGCATTTT.

V and J are TRBV19 and TRBJ2-7; D possibly corresponds to TRBD1 (6 bases). V was trimmed by 5 bases and J by 1 base, leaving 15 bases between them. The CDR3 spans 15 residues. Germline V CDR1 and CDR2: LNHDA, SQIVND (reference sequence). CDR3 nucleotides: TGTGCCAGTAGTTTTAAGGACAGCGAGTCCTACGAGCAGTACTTC. Residues: CASSFKDSESYEQYF.

This clonotype counts as large. The rearrangement links TRBV6-5 to TRBJ2-7, with D possibly being TRBD2 (5 bases). The V gene's germline CDR1 is MNHEY and CDR2 SVGAGI. V lost 5 bases, J lost 1 base, and 9 bases lay in between. The CDR3 has 13 residues. CDR3 in amino acids: CASSVGESYEQYF. The CDR3 DNA is TGTGCCAGCAGTGTCGGGGAGTCCTACGAGCAGTACTTC.

As concerns this clonotype: This clone may be a read error of a much larger clone one base away. The V call is TRBV7-8, the J call TRBJ2-7; the match to TRBD1 covers 8 bases. Unmatched junction bases numbered 9, after V lost 5 bases and J lost 3 bases. CDR1 SGHVS and CDR2 FQNEAQ come from the germline V gene. CDR3 length: 15 residues. CDR3: CASSAWTGHLYEQYF. The CDR3 DNA is TGTGCCAGCAGCGCGTGGACAGGGCATCTCTACGAGCAGTACTTC.

This clonotype is classed as medium-sized. The chain is built from TRBV6-2 or TRBV6-3 and TRBJ1-1; D is ambiguous. The CDR3 consists of 17 residues. Deletions cut 2 bases from V and 0 bases from J, with 16 bases between. CDR1 is MNHEY, CDR2 SVGEGT, per germline. For the CDR3, the DNA is TGTGCCAGCAGTTACCCCCACGACTCAGTTCTGAACACTGAAGCTTTCTTT. Protein product: CASSYPHDSVLNTEAFF.

This clonotype is termed medium-sized (0.01 to 0.1%). This chain connects TRBV20-1 to TRBJ2-7; D might be TRBD1 (5 bases). The germline V gene encodes CDR1 DFQATT and CDR2 SNEGSKA (reference sequence). CDR3 length: 15 amino acids. The germline V and J ends were trimmed by 6 bases and 0 bases, with 18 bases remaining between them. The CDR3 region has the DNA TGCAGTGCCGTAAAACCCCAGGGCCTCTCCTACGAGCAGTACTTC. Residues: CSAVKPQGLSYEQYF.

This clonotype was recorded many times. The chain combines TRBV7-3 with TRBJ1-6; the D is unclear. This CDR3 is built from 15 residues. With 2 bases removed from V and 7 bases from J, the gap between germline ends came to 12 bases. From germline, CDR1 is SGHTA and CDR2 FQGTGA. In DNA form, the CDR3 reads TGTGCCAGCAGCTTATTCCCGGGGTGGAATTCACCCCTCCACTTT. Translation gives CASSLFPGWNSPLHF.

This clonotype qualifies as medium-sized. The V call is TRBV29-1, the J call TRBJ1-4; no definite D call. Germline V gives CDR1 SQVTM, CDR2 ANQGSEA. Trimming took 6 bases from V and 0 from J, leaving 8 bases between them. This CDR3 contains 13 residues. Here the CDR3 DNA reads TGCAGCGTCCCCGGGACAACTAATGAAAAACTGTTTTTT. Translating gives CSVPGTTNEKLFF.